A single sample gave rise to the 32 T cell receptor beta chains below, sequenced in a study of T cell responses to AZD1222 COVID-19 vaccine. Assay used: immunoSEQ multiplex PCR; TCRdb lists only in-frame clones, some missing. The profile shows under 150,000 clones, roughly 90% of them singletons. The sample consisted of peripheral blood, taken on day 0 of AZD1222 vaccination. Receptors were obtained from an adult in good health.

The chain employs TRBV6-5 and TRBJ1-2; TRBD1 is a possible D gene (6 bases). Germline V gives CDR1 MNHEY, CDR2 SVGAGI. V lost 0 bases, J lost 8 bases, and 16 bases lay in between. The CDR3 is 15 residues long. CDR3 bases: TGTGCCAGCAGTTACTCGGGGGCAACCCTTCGGGGCTACACCTTC. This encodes CASSYSGATLRGYTF.

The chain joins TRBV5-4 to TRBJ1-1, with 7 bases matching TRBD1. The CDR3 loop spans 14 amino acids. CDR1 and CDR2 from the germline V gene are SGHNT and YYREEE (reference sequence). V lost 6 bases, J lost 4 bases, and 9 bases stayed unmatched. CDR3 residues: CASNFETGATEAFF. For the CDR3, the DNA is TGTGCCAGCAACTTCGAAACAGGGGCCACTGAAGCTTTCTTT.

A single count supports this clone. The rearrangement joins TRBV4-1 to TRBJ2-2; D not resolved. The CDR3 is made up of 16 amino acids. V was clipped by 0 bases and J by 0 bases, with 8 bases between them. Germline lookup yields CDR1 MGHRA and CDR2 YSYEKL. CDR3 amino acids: CASSQDRVANTGELFF. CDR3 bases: TGCGCCAGCAGCCAAGATAGGGTCGCGAACACCGGGGAGCTGTTTTTT.

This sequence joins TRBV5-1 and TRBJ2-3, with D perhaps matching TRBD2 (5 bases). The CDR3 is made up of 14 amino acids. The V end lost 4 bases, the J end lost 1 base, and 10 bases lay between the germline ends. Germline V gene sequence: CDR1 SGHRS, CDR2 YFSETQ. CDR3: CASSEGSGTDTQYF. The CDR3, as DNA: TGCGCCAGCAGCGAAGGTAGCGGCACAGATACGCAGTATTTT.

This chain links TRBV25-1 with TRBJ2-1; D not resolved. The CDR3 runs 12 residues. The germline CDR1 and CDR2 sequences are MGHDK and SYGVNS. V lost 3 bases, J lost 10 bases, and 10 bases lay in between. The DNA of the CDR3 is TGTGCCAGCAGTGACGCAATTCGGGAGCAGTTCTTC. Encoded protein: CASSDAIREQFF. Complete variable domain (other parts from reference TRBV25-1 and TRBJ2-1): EADIYQTPRYLVIGTGKKITLECSQTMGHDKMYWYQQDPGMELHLIHYSYGVNSTEKGDLSSESTVSRIRTEHFPLTLESARPSHTSQYLCASSDAIREQFFGPGTRLTVL.

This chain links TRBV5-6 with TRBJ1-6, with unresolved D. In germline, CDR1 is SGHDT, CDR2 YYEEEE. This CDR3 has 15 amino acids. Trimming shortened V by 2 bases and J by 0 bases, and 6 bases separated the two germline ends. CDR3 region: CASSFSVSYNSPLHF. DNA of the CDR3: TGTGCCAGCAGCTTCTCCGTCTCCTATAATTCACCCCTCCACTTT.

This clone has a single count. CDR3 bases: TGCGCCAGCACCTGGGGCGGGCCTTACAATGAGCAGTTCTTC. It translates to CASTWGGPYNEQFF. The chain combines TRBV23-1 with TRBJ2-1; D tentatively reads TRBD1 or TRBD2 (5 bases each). TRBV23-1 carries the ORF label, with uncertain function. Trimming removed 7 bases at V and 4 bases at J, with 14 bases between. The CDR3 is made up of 14 amino acids.

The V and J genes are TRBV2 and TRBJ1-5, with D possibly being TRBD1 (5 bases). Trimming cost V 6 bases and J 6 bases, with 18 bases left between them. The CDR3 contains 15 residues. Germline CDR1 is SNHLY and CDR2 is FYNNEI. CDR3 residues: CASRVLAGFVQPQHF. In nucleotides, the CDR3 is TGTGCCAGCAGGGTGTTGGCAGGGTTTGTTCAGCCCCAGCATTTT.

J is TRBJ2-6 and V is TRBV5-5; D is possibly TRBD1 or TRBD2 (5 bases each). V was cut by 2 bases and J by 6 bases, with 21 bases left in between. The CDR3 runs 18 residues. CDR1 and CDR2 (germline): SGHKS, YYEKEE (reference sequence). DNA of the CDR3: TGTGCCAGCAGCTTTTCCTCGGGGCTAGCCCTGGTGGCCAACGTCCTGACTTTC. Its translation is CASSFSSGLALVANVLTF.

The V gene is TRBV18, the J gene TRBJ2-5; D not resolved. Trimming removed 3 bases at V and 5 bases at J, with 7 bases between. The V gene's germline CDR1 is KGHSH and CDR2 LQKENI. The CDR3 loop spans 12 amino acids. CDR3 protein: CASSPSMETQYF. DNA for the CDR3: TGTGCCAGCTCACCTTCGATGGAGACCCAGTACTTC.

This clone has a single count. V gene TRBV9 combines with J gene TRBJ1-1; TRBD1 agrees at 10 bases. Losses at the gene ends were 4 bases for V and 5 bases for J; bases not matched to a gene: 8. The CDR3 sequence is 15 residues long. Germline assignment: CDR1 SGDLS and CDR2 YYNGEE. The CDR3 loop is CASSTARQGATEAFF. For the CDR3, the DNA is TGTGCCAGCAGCACCGCAAGACAGGGGGCGACTGAAGCTTTCTTT. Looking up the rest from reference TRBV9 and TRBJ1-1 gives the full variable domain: DSGVTQTPKHLITATGQRVTLRCSPRSGDLSVYWYQQSLDQGLQFLIQYYNGEERAKGNILERFSAQQFPDLHSELNLSSLELGDSALYFCASSTARQGATEAFFGQGTRLTVV.

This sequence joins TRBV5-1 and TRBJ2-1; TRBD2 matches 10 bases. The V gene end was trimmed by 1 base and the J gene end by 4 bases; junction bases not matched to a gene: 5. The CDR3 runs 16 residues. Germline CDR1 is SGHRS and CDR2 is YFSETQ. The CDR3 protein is CASSLQAGGPYNEQFF. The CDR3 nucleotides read TGCGCCAGCAGCTTGCAAGCGGGGGGGCCTTACAATGAGCAGTTCTTC.

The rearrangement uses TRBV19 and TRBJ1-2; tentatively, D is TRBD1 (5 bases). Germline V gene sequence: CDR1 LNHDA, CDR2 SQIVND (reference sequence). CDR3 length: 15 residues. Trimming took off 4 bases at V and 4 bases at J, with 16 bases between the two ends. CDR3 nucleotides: TGTGCCAGTAGTACTCAGGGTACTCGGGGCTATGGCTACACCTTC. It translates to CASSTQGTRGYGYTF.

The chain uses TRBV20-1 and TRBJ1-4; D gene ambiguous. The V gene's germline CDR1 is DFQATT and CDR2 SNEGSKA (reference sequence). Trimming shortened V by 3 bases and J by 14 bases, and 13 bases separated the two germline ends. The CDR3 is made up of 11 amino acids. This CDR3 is CSARDRVRLFF. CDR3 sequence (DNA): TGCAGTGCTAGGGATCGGGTACGCCTGTTTTTT.

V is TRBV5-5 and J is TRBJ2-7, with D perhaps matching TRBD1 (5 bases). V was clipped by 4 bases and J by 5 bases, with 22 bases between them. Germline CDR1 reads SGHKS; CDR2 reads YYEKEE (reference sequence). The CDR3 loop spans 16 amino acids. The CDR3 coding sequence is TGTGCCAGCAGCGGTGGCCGACTGGACAACCACCACGAGCAGTACTTC. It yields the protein CASSGGRLDNHHEQYF.

The CDR3 coding sequence is TGTGCCAGCAGACGCCCCGGGGAGACCCAGTACTTC. Amino acid sequence: CASRRPGETQYF. The V and J genes are TRBV6-5 and TRBJ2-5; D is undetermined. The germline CDR1 and CDR2 sequences are MNHEY and SVGAGI. V shed 6 bases and J shed 5 bases, with 10 bases lying between them. The CDR3 sequence is 12 residues long.

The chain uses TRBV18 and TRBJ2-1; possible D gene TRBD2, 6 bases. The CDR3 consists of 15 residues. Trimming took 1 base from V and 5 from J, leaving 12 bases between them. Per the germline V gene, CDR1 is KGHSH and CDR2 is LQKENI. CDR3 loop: CASSPRGTANNEQFF. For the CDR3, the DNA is TGTGCCAGCTCACCACGCGGGACGGCAAACAATGAGCAGTTCTTC.

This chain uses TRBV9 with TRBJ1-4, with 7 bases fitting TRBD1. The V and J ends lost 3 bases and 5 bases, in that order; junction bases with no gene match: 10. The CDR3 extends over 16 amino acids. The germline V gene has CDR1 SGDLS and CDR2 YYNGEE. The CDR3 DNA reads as TGTGCCAGCAGCGCCGGCTTCGGGACAGAAAATGAAAAACTGTTTTTT. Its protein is CASSAGFGTENEKLFF.

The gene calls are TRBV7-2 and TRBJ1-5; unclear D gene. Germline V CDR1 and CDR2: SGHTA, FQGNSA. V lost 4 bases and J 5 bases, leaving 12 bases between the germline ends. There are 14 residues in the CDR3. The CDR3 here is CASSSSNSHQPQHF. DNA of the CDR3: TGTGCCAGCAGCTCTAGTAATAGTCATCAGCCCCAGCATTTT.

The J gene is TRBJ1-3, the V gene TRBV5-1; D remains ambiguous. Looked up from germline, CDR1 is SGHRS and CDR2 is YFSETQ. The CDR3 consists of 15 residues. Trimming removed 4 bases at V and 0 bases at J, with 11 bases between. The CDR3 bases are TGCGCCAGCAGCCGGGGAGACATCTCTGGAAACACCATATATTTT. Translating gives CASSRGDISGNTIYF.

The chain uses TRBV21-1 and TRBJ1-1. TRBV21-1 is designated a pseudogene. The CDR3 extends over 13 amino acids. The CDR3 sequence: CASSKGGGTEAFF. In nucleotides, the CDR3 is TGTGCCAGCAGCAAAGGGGGGGGCACTGAAGCTTTCTTT.

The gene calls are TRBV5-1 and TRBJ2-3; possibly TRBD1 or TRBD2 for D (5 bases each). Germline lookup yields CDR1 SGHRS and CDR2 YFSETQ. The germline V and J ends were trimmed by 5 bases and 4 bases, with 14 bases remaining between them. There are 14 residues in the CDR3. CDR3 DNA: TGCGCCAGCAGGGGGACCGCGACGGCAGATACGCAGTATTTT. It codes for CASRGTATADTQYF.

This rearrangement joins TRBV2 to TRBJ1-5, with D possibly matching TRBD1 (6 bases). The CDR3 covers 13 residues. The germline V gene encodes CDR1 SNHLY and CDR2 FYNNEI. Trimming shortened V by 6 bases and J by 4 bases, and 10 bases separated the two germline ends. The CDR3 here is CASRATGNQPQHF. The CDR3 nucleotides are TGTGCCAGCAGGGCAACAGGGAATCAGCCCCAGCATTTT.

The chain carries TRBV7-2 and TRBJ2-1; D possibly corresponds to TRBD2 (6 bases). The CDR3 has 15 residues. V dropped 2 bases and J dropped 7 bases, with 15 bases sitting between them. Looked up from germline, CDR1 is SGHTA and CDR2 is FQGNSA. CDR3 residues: CASSLRTSLLNEQFF. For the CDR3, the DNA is TGTGCCAGCAGCTTAAGAACTAGCCTCCTAAATGAGCAGTTCTTC.

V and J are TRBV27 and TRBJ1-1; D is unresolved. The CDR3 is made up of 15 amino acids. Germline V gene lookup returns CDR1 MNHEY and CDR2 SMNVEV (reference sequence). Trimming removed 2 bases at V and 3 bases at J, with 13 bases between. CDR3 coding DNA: TGTGCCAGCAGTTTAACCCGTTCGAGGCACACTGAAGCTTTCTTT. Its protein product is CASSLTRSRHTEAFF.

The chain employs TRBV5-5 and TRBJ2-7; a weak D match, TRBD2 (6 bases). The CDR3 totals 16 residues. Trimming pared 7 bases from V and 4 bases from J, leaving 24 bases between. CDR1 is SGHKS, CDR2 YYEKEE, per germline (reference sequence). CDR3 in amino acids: CASHKGPRPEGYEQYF. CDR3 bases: TGTGCCAGCCATAAGGGACCTAGACCGGAGGGGTACGAGCAGTACTTC.

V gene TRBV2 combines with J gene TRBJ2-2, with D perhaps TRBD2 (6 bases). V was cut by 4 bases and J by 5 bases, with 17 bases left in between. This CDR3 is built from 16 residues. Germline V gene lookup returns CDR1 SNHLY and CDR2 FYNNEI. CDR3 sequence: CASSVEKSGWTGELFF. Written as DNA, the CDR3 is TGTGCCAGCAGTGTCGAGAAAAGCGGGTGGACCGGGGAGCTGTTTTTT. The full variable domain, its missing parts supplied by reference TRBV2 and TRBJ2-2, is EPEVTQTPSHQVTQMGQEVILRCVPISNHLYFYWYRQILGQKVEFLVSFYNNEISEKSEIFDDQFSVERPDGSNFTLKIRSTKLEDSAMYFCASSVEKSGWTGELFFGEGSRLTVL.

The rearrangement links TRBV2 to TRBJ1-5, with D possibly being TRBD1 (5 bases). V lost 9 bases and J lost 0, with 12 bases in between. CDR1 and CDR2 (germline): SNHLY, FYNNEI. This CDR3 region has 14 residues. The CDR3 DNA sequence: TGTGCCAGTTCTAGACAGAGTAGCAATCAGCCCCAGCATTTT. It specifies CASSRQSSNQPQHF.

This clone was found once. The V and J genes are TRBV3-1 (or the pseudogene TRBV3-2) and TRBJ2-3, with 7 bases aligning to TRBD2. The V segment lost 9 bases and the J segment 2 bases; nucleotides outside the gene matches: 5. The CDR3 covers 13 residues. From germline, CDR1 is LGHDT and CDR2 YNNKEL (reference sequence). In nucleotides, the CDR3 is TGTGCCAGTCGGGACTATTACACAGATACGCAGTATTTT. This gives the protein CASRDYYTDTQYF.

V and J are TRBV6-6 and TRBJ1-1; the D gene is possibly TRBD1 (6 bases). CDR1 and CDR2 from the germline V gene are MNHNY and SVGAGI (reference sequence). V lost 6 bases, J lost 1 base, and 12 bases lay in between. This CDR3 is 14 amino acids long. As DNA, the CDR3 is TGTGCCAGCAGCCTGGGACAAACGAACACTGAAGCTTTCTTT. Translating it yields CASSLGQTNTEAFF.

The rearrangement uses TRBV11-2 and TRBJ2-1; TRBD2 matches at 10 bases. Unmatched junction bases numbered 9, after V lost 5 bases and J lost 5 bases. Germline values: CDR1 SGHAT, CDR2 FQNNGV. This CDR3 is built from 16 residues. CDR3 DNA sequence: TGTGCCAGCAGCCCGGACTTTAGCGGGGGGAACAATGAGCAGTTCTTC. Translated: CASSPDFSGGNNEQFF.

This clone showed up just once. CDR3 DNA sequence: TGTGCCAGCAGCCGAAAACAGGTTAGCGGCGGGGAGCTGTTTTTT. It yields the protein CASSRKQVSGGELFF. This chain connects TRBV3-1 (or the pseudogene TRBV3-2) to TRBJ2-2; TRBD2 is a possible D gene (6 bases). In germline, CDR1 is LGHDT, CDR2 YNNKEL (reference sequence). The CDR3 length is 15 residues. The V end lost 4 bases, the J end lost 7 bases, and 16 bases lay between the germline ends.